Listed below are T cell receptor beta chains from one sample, sequenced in a study of blood T cell repertoires in COVID-19. Clones were sequenced by immunoSEQ multiplex PCR, and TCRdb holds only the in-frame ones, with some missing. The sample yields roughly 180,000 clones, approximately 85% seen once. Input material: peripheral blood. These receptors originate from a man between 35 and 55 years old who had recovered from COVID-19. The CDR3 runs from the conserved cysteine through the conserved F or W. Each record gives: CDR3 DNA, CDR3 protein, CDR3 length, clone size, D gene, J gene, V gene. The D gene is left open where the match is weak. Clone size is stated in some rows and not others, as once, few, many or a class when expanded.

CDR3nt: TGTGCCAGCAGCTTAGCGGGGCCCGAAAAACTGTTTTTT
CDR3aa: CASSLAGPEKLFF
len: 13
abundance: -
d_gene: -
j_gene: TRBJ1-4
v_gene: TRBV5-5

CDR3nt: TGTGCCAGCAGTTTACCCGGGACAGGGACTGGCTACACCTTC
CDR3aa: CASSLPGTGTGYTF
len: 14
abundance: -
d_gene: TRBD1
j_gene: TRBJ1-2
v_gene: TRBV28

CDR3nt: TGTGCCAGCACTACAGGGCAGAACACCGGGGAGCTGTTTTTT
CDR3aa: CASTTGQNTGELFF
len: 14
abundance: -
d_gene: -
j_gene: TRBJ2-2
v_gene: TRBV7-2

CDR3nt: TGTGCCAGCAGTTTACAGGGGAGCCACTACACAGATACGCAGTATTTT
CDR3aa: CASSLQGSHYTDTQYF
len: 16
abundance: -
d_gene: -
j_gene: TRBJ2-3
v_gene: TRBV27

CDR3nt: TGCGCCAGCAGCCTGAGGATGGAGGTAGGGGAGACCCAGTACTTC
CDR3aa: CASSLRMEVGETQYF
len: 15
abundance: -
d_gene: -
j_gene: TRBJ2-5
v_gene: TRBV5-1

CDR3nt: TGTGCCAGCAGCTTTCGGGCAGCGGCCTACAATGAGCAGTTCTTC
CDR3aa: CASSFRAAAYNEQFF
len: 15
abundance: -
d_gene: -
j_gene: TRBJ2-1
v_gene: TRBV11-2

CDR3nt: TGCAGCGTTGAAGGGGGGCCAGGTCAAAAAACGATCCGCGAGCAGTACTTC
CDR3aa: CSVEGGPGQKTIREQYF
len: 17
abundance: -
d_gene: -
j_gene: TRBJ2-7
v_gene: TRBV29-1

CDR3nt: TGTGCCTGGAGTGTAGGTACAGGGAAGCGCGAGCAGTACTTC
CDR3aa: CAWSVGTGKREQYF
len: 14
abundance: -
d_gene: -
j_gene: TRBJ2-7
v_gene: TRBV30

CDR3nt: TGTGCCTGGAGTACCGGGACAGGGAGTTACGAGCAGTACTTC
CDR3aa: CAWSTGTGSYEQYF
len: 14
abundance: -
d_gene: TRBD1
j_gene: TRBJ2-7
v_gene: TRBV30

CDR3nt: TGTGCCAGCAGTGAACGGACTAGCGGCGTGTTGGGGCAGTACTTC
CDR3aa: CASSERTSGVLGQYF
len: 15
abundance: -
d_gene: TRBD2
j_gene: TRBJ2-7
v_gene: TRBV28

CDR3nt: TGTGCCAGCAGTGACTCCGTCAAGGGGGCCTCTGGCTACACCTTC
CDR3aa: CASSDSVKGASGYTF
len: 15
abundance: -
d_gene: TRBD1
j_gene: TRBJ1-2
v_gene: TRBV6-4

CDR3nt: TGTGCCAGCAGCTTAGCGGTGGGGGGGCGATCCTACGAGCAGTACTTC
CDR3aa: CASSLAVGGRSYEQYF
len: 16
abundance: -
d_gene: -
j_gene: TRBJ2-7
v_gene: TRBV7-9

CDR3nt: TGTGCCAGCAGCGTAGTATCGGGGAGCGGCGGGGAGCTGTTTTTT
CDR3aa: CASSVVSGSGGELFF
len: 15
abundance: -
d_gene: -
j_gene: TRBJ2-2
v_gene: TRBV9

CDR3nt: TGTGCCAGCAGTTCCAGGAGGATGAACACTGAAGCTTTCTTT
CDR3aa: CASSSRRMNTEAFF
len: 14
abundance: -
d_gene: -
j_gene: TRBJ1-1
v_gene: TRBV28

CDR3nt: TGTGCCAGCAGCAGTTATTCACCCCTCCACTTT
CDR3aa: CASSSYSPLHF
len: 11
abundance: -
d_gene: -
j_gene: TRBJ1-6
v_gene: TRBV2

CDR3nt: TGTGCCAGCAGCGTAGTAACAGATACGCAGTATTTT
CDR3aa: CASSVVTDTQYF
len: 12
abundance: few
d_gene: -
j_gene: TRBJ2-3
v_gene: TRBV9

CDR3nt: TGTGCCAGCAGCATTAGCGGGGAGCAGTTCTTC
CDR3aa: CASSISGEQFF
len: 11
abundance: -
d_gene: TRBD2
j_gene: TRBJ2-1
v_gene: TRBV7-6

CDR3nt: TGTGCCAGCAGTTTAATAGCTTACAATGAGCAGTTCTTC
CDR3aa: CASSLIAYNEQFF
len: 13
abundance: few
d_gene: -
j_gene: TRBJ2-1
v_gene: TRBV28

CDR3nt: TGCACAGGGGTCTTGAACACTGAAGCTTTCTTT
CDR3aa: CTGVLNTEAFF
len: 11
abundance: -
d_gene: -
j_gene: TRBJ1-1
v_gene: TRBV20-1

CDR3nt: TGTGCCAGTAGTACTCAACGCCAGGCTGGGGCCACTGAAGCTTTCTTT
CDR3aa: CASSTQRQAGATEAFF
len: 16
abundance: -
d_gene: -
j_gene: TRBJ1-1
v_gene: TRBV19

CDR3nt: TGTGCCAGCAGCCAAGAAACAGGGGGACGCGGACTGTTTTTT
CDR3aa: CASSQETGGRGLFF
len: 14
abundance: -
d_gene: TRBD1
j_gene: TRBJ1-4
v_gene: TRBV3-1/TRBV3-2

CDR3nt: TGTGCCAGCAGCCAATTGGCTTACAATGAGCAGTTCTTC
CDR3aa: CASSQLAYNEQFF
len: 13
abundance: -
d_gene: -
j_gene: TRBJ2-1
v_gene: TRBV3-1/TRBV3-2

CDR3nt: TGCGCCAGCAGCTTTGGTGGAGGAGAGACCCAGTACTTC
CDR3aa: CASSFGGGETQYF
len: 13
abundance: -
d_gene: -
j_gene: TRBJ2-5
v_gene: TRBV5-1

CDR3nt: TGTGCCAGCAAAGCAGGGTTATCAGCAGATACGCAGTATTTT
CDR3aa: CASKAGLSADTQYF
len: 14
abundance: -
d_gene: -
j_gene: TRBJ2-3
v_gene: TRBV27

CDR3nt: TGTGCCAGCAGCCAGGGAGACAGGGGGCGTGATTCACCCCTCCACTTT
CDR3aa: CASSQGDRGRDSPLHF
len: 16
abundance: once
d_gene: TRBD1
j_gene: TRBJ1-6
v_gene: TRBV3-1/TRBV3-2

CDR3nt: TGCAGCGTTGGAAAAGGGGGGGATTCACCCCTCCACTTT
CDR3aa: CSVGKGGDSPLHF
len: 13
abundance: -
d_gene: -
j_gene: TRBJ1-6
v_gene: TRBV29-1

CDR3nt: TGTGCCAGTAAATTGGAGGTGTTTGACAATGAGCAGTTCTTC
CDR3aa: CASKLEVFDNEQFF
len: 14
abundance: -
d_gene: -
j_gene: TRBJ2-1
v_gene: TRBV19

CDR3nt: TGTGCCAGTAGTCAACAGTCGGAGGTCAATGAGCAGTTCTTC
CDR3aa: CASSQQSEVNEQFF
len: 14
abundance: -
d_gene: -
j_gene: TRBJ2-1
v_gene: TRBV19

CDR3nt: TGTGCCAGCAGCCCCCCTAGGGGGACCACTGAAGCTTTCTTT
CDR3aa: CASSPPRGTTEAFF
len: 14
abundance: -
d_gene: -
j_gene: TRBJ1-1
v_gene: TRBV3-1/TRBV3-2

CDR3nt: TGTGCCAGCAGTGGGGGCGGCCAAGCTTTCTTT
CDR3aa: CASSGGGQAFF
len: 11
abundance: -
d_gene: -
j_gene: TRBJ1-1
v_gene: TRBV2